Following are 17 T cell receptor beta chains from one sample sequenced in a study of metastatic and nonmetastatic thyroid tumors. None of the patients had undergone any treatment ahead of thyroid surgery. TCRdb re-processed the PCR reads through MiXCR. The data contain 75,000 to 95,000 clones, over 9.5% of them singletons. Sample: blood. These receptors originate from a female donor with papillary thyroid cancer or a benign thyroid nodule (not recorded which). Some clones in this sample may be carry-over from other donors' samples.

The gene calls are TRBV5-4 and TRBJ2-1; perhaps D is TRBD1 or TRBD2 (5 bases each). This CDR3 has 15 residues. V was pared by 3 bases and J by 6 bases, with 16 bases between. Germline V gene lookup returns CDR1 SGHNT and CDR2 YYREEE (reference sequence). The CDR3 reads CASSSDPGGGNEQFF. CDR3 nucleotides: TGTGCCAGCAGCTCGGATCCCGGTGGGGGCAATGAGCAGTTCTTC.

This clone was recorded a few times. The junction departs from the called germline gene at one end, perhaps through a read error. The V gene is TRBV6-9, the J gene TRBJ2-7, with D unclear. CDR3 length equals 13 residues. CDR1 MNHGY and CDR2 SVAAGI come from the germline V gene. CDR3 nucleotides: TGCGCCAGCAGTGCTACCTTATCCTACGAGCAGTACTTC. Translated, it gives CASSATLSYEQYF.

In this sample, this clone turned up many times. The rearrangement links TRBV27 to TRBJ2-3; D remains ambiguous. V was clipped by 3 bases and J by 0 bases, with 16 bases between them. Germline loops: CDR1 MNHEY, CDR2 SMNVEV (reference sequence). The CDR3 sequence is 17 residues long. CDR3 bases: TGTGCCAGCAGTTTCTTCCCAGCCCGACTTAGCACAGATACGCAGTATTTT. Amino acids: CASSFFPARLSTDTQYF.

This clone was seen at least ten times. The chain links TRBV28 to TRBJ1-2; D might be TRBD1 (6 bases). The CDR3 extends over 14 amino acids. Germline assignment: CDR1 MDHEN and CDR2 SYDVKM. V shed 2 bases and J shed 4 bases, with 11 bases lying between them. As DNA, the CDR3 is TGTGCCAGCAGTTTACCTGGACAGCCCTATGGCTACACCTTC. Encoded protein: CASSLPGQPYGYTF.

This clone was seen ten or more times. The genes are TRBV6-2 or TRBV6-3 and TRBJ2-2; no definite D call. CDR1 MNHEY and CDR2 SVGEGT come from the germline V gene. This CDR3 contains 14 residues. Trimming cost V 6 bases and J 6 bases, with 14 bases left between them. In DNA form, the CDR3 reads TGTGCCAGCAGCCACGACTGGGAAGCCGGGGAGCTGTTTTTT. Amino acids: CASSHDWEAGELFF.

This clone was seen at least ten times. V gene TRBV5-6 combines with J gene TRBJ1-1; D remains unclear. There are 13 residues in the CDR3. CDR1 SGHDT and CDR2 YYEEEE come from the germline V gene. Trimming left V 4 bases short and J 7 bases short, with 14 bases between. The CDR3 nucleotides are TGTGCCAGCAGCACCTCCCTACAGTATGAAGCTTTCTTT. It codes for CASSTSLQYEAFF. Drawing the rest from reference TRBV5-6 and TRBJ1-1, the complete variable domain is DAGVTQSPTHLIKTRGQQVTLRCSPKSGHDTVSWYQQALGQGPQFIFQYYEEEERQRGNFPDRFSGHQFPNYSSELNVNALLLGDSALYLCASSTSLQYEAFFGQGTRLTVV.

This clone was observed at least ten times. The chain carries TRBV6-6 and TRBJ1-1; TRBD1 is a possible D gene (6 bases). Trimming pared 0 bases from V and 1 base from J, leaving 9 bases between. The CDR3 contains 15 residues. From germline, CDR1 is MNHNY and CDR2 SVGAGI (reference sequence). CDR3 residues: CASSYSWTANTEAFF. CDR3 in DNA: TGTGCCAGCAGTTACTCCTGGACAGCGAACACTGAAGCTTTCTTT.

This clone was recorded at least ten times. J is TRBJ2-3 and V is TRBV6-2 or TRBV6-3; D is undetermined. The CDR3 extends over 14 amino acids. V was cut by 5 bases and J by 0 bases, with 9 bases left in between. Germline CDR1 reads MNHEY; CDR2 reads SVGEGT. The chain's CDR3 is CASSNRFSTDTQYF. For the CDR3, the DNA is TGTGCCAGCAGTAATCGGTTTAGCACAGATACGCAGTATTTT.

This clone was detected ten times or more. The genes are TRBV19 and TRBJ1-2; perhaps TRBD1 as D (5 bases). The CDR3 is 17 amino acids. Germline CDR1 and CDR2: LNHDA and SQIVND (reference sequence). With 10 bases removed from V and 4 bases from J, the gap between germline ends came to 28 bases. CDR3 protein: CATRAAAKNHALYGYTF. For the CDR3, the DNA is TGTGCCACCAGGGCGGCAGCGAAGAACCACGCTCTCTATGGCTACACCTTC. Full variable domain (missing parts from reference TRBV19 and TRBJ1-2): DGGITQSPKYLFRKEGQNVTLSCEQNLNHDAMYWYRQDPGQGLRLIYYSQIVNDFQKGDIAEGYSVSREKKESFPLTVTSAQKNPTAFYLCATRAAAKNHALYGYTFGSGTRLTVV.

This clone was counted between two and nine times. Written as DNA, the CDR3 is TGTGCCAGCAGGGCGGGGGCTGGTGGCTACACCTTC. The encoded protein is CASRAGAGGYTF. V gene TRBV27 combines with J gene TRBJ1-2; maybe TRBD1 (6 bases). The CDR3 length is 12 residues. Germline-derived CDR1 and CDR2 are MNHEY and SMNVEV (reference sequence). V dropped 6 bases and J dropped 7 bases, with 12 bases sitting between them.

In this sample, this clone turned up many times. The chain has TRBV27 and TRBJ2-7, with D hard to call. Germline V gives CDR1 MNHEY, CDR2 SMNVEV (reference sequence). The CDR3 length is 14 residues. V shed 5 bases and J shed 5 bases, with 16 bases lying between them. CDR3 amino acids: CASSLNMKSDEQYF. The CDR3 DNA sequence: TGTGCCAGCAGTCTGAACATGAAAAGTGACGAGCAGTACTTC.

This clone came up many times. The rearrangement links TRBV5-6 to TRBJ2-3, with TRBD2 matching 8 bases. From germline, CDR1 is SGHDT and CDR2 YYEEEE. This CDR3 spans 18 amino acids. Trimming took 3 bases from V and 5 from J; bases not matched to a gene: 17. The CDR3 spells CASSSNYDIAGLGDTQYF. As DNA, the CDR3 is TGTGCCAGCAGCTCCAATTATGATATAGCGGGATTGGGAGATACGCAGTATTTT.

This clone was detected many times. The chain has TRBV5-8 and TRBJ2-5; TRBD1 or TRBD2 may be the D gene (5 bases each). Trimming cost V 0 bases and J 3 bases, with 18 bases left between them. The CDR3 spans 17 residues. The germline gives CDR1 SGHTS, CDR2 YDEGEE. CDR3 sequence: CASSLGAGTRREETQYF. The CDR3 region has the DNA TGTGCCAGCAGCTTGGGGGCCGGGACCCGTAGGGAAGAGACCCAGTACTTC.

Only a few counts were recorded for this clone. A much larger clone lies a single base off, so this may be a read error. Within the sample, other DNA sequences also encode this same CDR3. The chain employs TRBV18 and TRBJ1-5, with D unresolved. Germline values: CDR1 KGHSH, CDR2 LQKENI. This CDR3 contains 13 residues. The CDR3 reads CASSPMTNQPQHF. The CDR3 DNA sequence: TGTGCCAGCTCACCAATGACAAATCAGCCCCAGCATTTC.

The genes are TRBV19 and TRBJ1-1, with 7 bases matching TRBD1. Germline V gene sequence: CDR1 LNHDA, CDR2 SQIVND (reference sequence). The length of the CDR3 is 15 residues. Trimming cost V 10 bases and J 4 bases; bases outside gene matches: 15. The DNA for the CDR3 is TGTGCCAATAGCTTGACTCGGACAGGTGCCACTGAAGCTTTCTTT. Translated, it gives CANSLTRTGATEAFF.

This clone was seen many times. The chain joins TRBV20-1 to TRBJ2-3, with 14 bases fitting TRBD2. Germline V CDR1 and CDR2: DFQATT, SNEGSKA (reference sequence). The CDR3 length is 18 residues. The ends lost 6 bases at V and 5 bases at J; junction bases unmatched: 16. CDR3 DNA: TGCAGTGCCCAGGCGTTGTTGGGGACTAGCGGGAGAGGAGATACGCAGTATTTT. Amino acid sequence: CSAQALLGTSGRGDTQYF.

The chain employs TRBV11-1 and TRBJ2-1; D not certain. The V end lost 7 bases, the J end lost 0 bases, and 13 bases lay between the germline ends. CDR1 and CDR2 (germline): SGHAT, FQDESV (reference sequence). The CDR3 has 15 amino acids. The CDR3 loop reads CASILTRLSYNEQFF. CDR3 bases: TGTGCCAGCATCCTTACCCGGCTCTCCTACAATGAGCAGTTCTTC.